Below are 25 T cell receptor beta chains sequenced from a single sample in a study of shared clonotypes between healthy human individuals. The data were produced by immunoSEQ multiplex PCR, yet TCRdb's version contains in-frame clones alone and is incomplete. The sample lists approximately 2.5 million clones; under 95% were seen once. The source material was naive CD4+ T cells from PBMCs. Subset given: CD45RA+ positively selected. The source of these receptors is a man between 18 and 29 years old in good health. Some clones in this sample may be carry-over from other donors' samples.

This rearrangement joins TRBV28 to TRBJ2-2, with D possibly TRBD1 on 5 matching bases. Between the trimmed V and J ends, which lost 9 bases and 2 bases, there was a span of 10 bases. CDR1 and CDR2 (germline): MDHEN, SYDVKM. The CDR3 has 13 amino acids. This CDR3 is CASEQGNTGELFF. CDR3 nucleotide sequence: TGTGCCAGTGAGCAGGGAAACACCGGGGAGCTGTTTTTT.

The chain recombines TRBV5-3 with TRBJ1-5, with 8 bases fitting TRBD1. TRBV5-3 is classed as an ORF, of uncertain function. CDR3 length: 14 amino acids. The junction had 7 bases not matched to a gene; V was cut back by 3 bases and J by 8 bases. CDR3: CARSWPGTGKPQHF. CDR3 nucleotides: TGTGCCAGAAGCTGGCCCGGGACAGGAAAGCCCCAGCATTTT.

This CDR3 is CASSVGAPGANVLTF. In nucleotides, the CDR3 is TGTGCCAGTAGTGTGGGGGCCCCTGGGGCCAACGTCCTGACTTTC. This chain links TRBV19 with TRBJ2-6; a weak D match, TRBD1 (6 bases). This CDR3 has 15 amino acids. CDR1 is LNHDA and CDR2 is SQIVND in the germline V gene (reference sequence). Trimming pared 5 bases from V and 2 bases from J, leaving 10 bases between.

This clone was recorded only once. V gene TRBV5-1 combines with J gene TRBJ1-1, with no clear D. V lost 4 bases to trimming and J lost 4 bases, with 14 bases between them. The CDR3 consists of 14 residues. Germline V gives CDR1 SGHRS, CDR2 YFSETQ. The CDR3: CASSPGPGTTEAFF. The CDR3, as DNA: TGCGCCAGCAGCCCTGGGCCGGGAACCACTGAAGCTTTCTTT.

The V call is TRBV9, the J call TRBJ2-7; D is unclear. The ends were cut back, 0 bases at V and 6 bases at J, with 19 bases in the middle. Germline loops: CDR1 SGDLS, CDR2 YYNGEE. This CDR3 has 16 amino acids. The CDR3 DNA follows: TGTGCCAGCAGCGTAGAGGGTAGAGTCGCATTCCGCGAGCAGTACTTC. Translated: CASSVEGRVAFREQYF. Variable domain in full (rest from reference TRBV9 and TRBJ2-7): DSGVTQTPKHLITATGQRVTLRCSPRSGDLSVYWYQQSLDQGLQFLIQYYNGEERAKGNILERFSAQQFPDLHSELNLSSLELGDSALYFCASSVEGRVAFREQYFGPGTRLTVT.

As regards this clone: The sample contains more than one DNA sequence encoding this CDR3. The CDR3 bases are TGCAGTGCTAGGGACACCTACGAGCAGTACTTC. Protein: CSARDTYEQYF. The V call is TRBV20-1, the J call TRBJ2-7; D is perhaps TRBD1 (5 bases). V was cut by 3 bases and J by 2 bases, with 5 bases left in between. The CDR3 runs to 11 residues. Looked up from germline, CDR1 is DFQATT and CDR2 is SNEGSKA (reference sequence).

The chain joins TRBV6-6 to TRBJ2-1, with 10 nucleotides matching TRBD2. J was trimmed by 7 bases and V by 7 bases; bases with no gene match: 7. The CDR3 contains 14 residues. In germline, CDR1 is MNHNY, CDR2 SVGAGI (reference sequence). DNA for the CDR3: TGTGCCAGCAAAAGAGCGGGAGGGATAAATGAGCAGTTCTTC. Amino acid sequence: CASKRAGGINEQFF.

The V gene is TRBV9, the J gene TRBJ2-5, with unresolved D. Per the germline V gene, CDR1 is SGDLS and CDR2 is YYNGEE. V lost 2 bases to trimming and J lost 4 bases, with 12 bases between them. The CDR3 has 14 residues. CDR3 DNA sequence: TGTGCCAGCAGCGTCTCTTGGAGCTCAGAGACCCAGTACTTC. Translation: CASSVSWSSETQYF. Based on the CDR3 plus reference TRBV9 and TRBJ2-5, the full variable domain is DSGVTQTPKHLITATGQRVTLRCSPRSGDLSVYWYQQSLDQGLQFLIQYYNGEERAKGNILERFSAQQFPDLHSELNLSSLELGDSALYFCASSVSWSSETQYFGPGTRLLVL.

In this sample, this clone turned up once. The rearrangement uses TRBV7-2 and TRBJ2-3; D possibly corresponds to TRBD2 (5 bases). CDR1 is SGHTA, CDR2 FQGNSA, per germline. The CDR3 is made up of 15 amino acids. Trimming stripped 3 bases from V and 0 bases from J, with 10 bases between. CDR3 loop: CASSFSVTSTDTQYF. The CDR3 region has the DNA TGTGCCAGCAGCTTTAGCGTGACAAGCACAGATACGCAGTATTTT. The variable domain in full, completed from reference TRBV7-2 and TRBJ2-3, reads GAGVSQSPSNKVTEKGKDVELRCDPISGHTALYWYRQSLGQGLEFLIYFQGNSAPDKSGLPSDRFSAERTGGSVSTLTIQRTQQEDSAVYLCASSFSVTSTDTQYFGPGTRLTVL.

V is TRBV15 and J is TRBJ1-1; D unresolved. Deletions cut 5 bases from V and 6 bases from J, with 19 bases between. Per the germline V gene, CDR1 is LNHNV and CDR2 is YYDKDF (reference sequence). The CDR3 covers 15 residues. The CDR3 loop is CATSPVGRDLPEAFF. DNA of the CDR3: TGTGCCACCAGCCCTGTGGGGAGAGATCTACCTGAAGCTTTCTTT.

With respect to this clone: This specimen includes other DNA sequences encoding the same CDR3. The chain joins TRBV5-1 to TRBJ1-1; D gene uncertain. Germline values: CDR1 SGHRS, CDR2 YFSETQ. This CDR3 has 15 amino acids. V gave up 0 bases and J gave up 1 base, with 10 bases separating them. CDR3 loop: CASSLALSANTEAFF. Written as DNA, the CDR3 is TGCGCCAGCAGCTTGGCTCTTTCCGCGAACACTGAAGCTTTCTTT.

The rearrangement links TRBV6-1 to TRBJ2-7; 10 bases line up with TRBD2. CDR1 is MNHNS and CDR2 is SASEGT in the germline V gene. The CDR3 sequence is 16 residues long. The V gene end was trimmed by 4 bases and the J gene end by 4 bases; junction bases not matched to a gene: 10. As DNA, the CDR3 is TGTGCCAGCAGTGCCGGGCTAGCGGGAGTACGGTACGAGCAGTACTTC. Its translation: CASSAGLAGVRYEQYF.

This chain links TRBV28 with TRBJ2-5, with 9 bases identical to TRBD2. Germline CDR1 MDHEN, CDR2 SYDVKM. Germline trimming cut 5 bases from V and 4 bases from J; bases unmatched to any gene: 14. The CDR3 consists of 17 residues. The CDR3 region has the DNA TGTGCCAGCAGTCCCGTACCGGGACTAGCCAGTGCAGAGACCCAGTACTTC. Protein product: CASSPVPGLASAETQYF.

The chain links TRBV4-1 to TRBJ2-7; a weak D match, TRBD2 (6 bases). CDR1 and CDR2 from the germline V gene are MGHRA and YSYEKL. The CDR3 length is 12 residues. V shed 4 bases and J shed 6 bases, with 10 bases lying between them. Here the CDR3 DNA reads TGCGCCAGCAGCCTCCTGGGAGGCGAGCAGTACTTC. Residues: CASSLLGGEQYF.

This chain connects TRBV7-2 to TRBJ1-2; D is ambiguous. There are 15 residues in the CDR3. The germline V gene has CDR1 SGHTA and CDR2 FQGNSA. Trimming took 2 bases from V and 4 from J, leaving 14 bases between them. The CDR3 loop reads CASSLPPSRVYGYTF. The CDR3 bases are TGTGCCAGCAGCTTACCCCCCTCCCGGGTCTATGGCTACACCTTC.

This rearrangement joins TRBV2 to TRBJ2-1, with D possibly called TRBD1 or TRBD2 (7 bases each). The CDR3 is 13 residues long. V lost 5 bases to trimming and J lost 9 bases, with 14 bases between them. CDR1 and CDR2 (germline): SNHLY, FYNNEI. CDR3 DNA sequence: TGTGCCAGCAGTAAAACAGGGGAGGGTGAGCAGTTCTTC. Its protein product is CASSKTGEGEQFF. Combining the CDR3 with reference TRBV2 and TRBJ2-1 gives the whole variable domain EPEVTQTPSHQVTQMGQEVILRCVPISNHLYFYWYRQILGQKVEFLVSFYNNEISEKSEIFDDQFSVERPDGSNFTLKIRSTKLEDSAMYFCASSKTGEGEQFFGPGTRLTVL.

The chain has TRBV6-5 and TRBJ2-2; D is unresolved. V was clipped by 7 bases and J by 7 bases, with 19 bases between them. Germline V gene data show CDR1 as MNHEY and CDR2 as SVGAGI. The CDR3 loop spans 15 amino acids. CDR3 DNA: TGTGCCAGCACCCAACAAGGTCCTAGAGGCGGGGAGCTGTTTTTT. Residues: CASTQQGPRGGELFF.

This chain connects TRBV4-2 to TRBJ2-3, with D possibly matching TRBD1 (6 bases). Germline values: CDR1 LGHNA, CDR2 YNFKEQ. The CDR3 extends over 13 amino acids. The CDR3, as DNA: TGTGCGACAGGCTACCGGAGCACAGATACGCAGTATTTT. It specifies CATGYRSTDTQYF.

The chain links TRBV5-3 to TRBJ2-4; D not resolved. TRBV5-3 has ORF status, its function being uncertain. V gave up 4 bases and J gave up 2 bases, with 16 bases separating them. This CDR3 region has 16 residues. The DNA for the CDR3 is TGTGCCAGAAGCCCCCCTCCTCTGTGGCCCAAAAACATTCAGTACTTC. Translating it yields CARSPPPLWPKNIQYF.

This sequence joins TRBV7-2 and TRBJ1-3; D is ambiguous. The V gene lost 1 base and the J gene lost 3 bases, with 7 bases spanning the gap. The CDR3 extends over 14 amino acids. Per the germline V gene, CDR1 is SGHTA and CDR2 is FQGNSA. CDR3 nucleotide sequence: TGTGCCAGCAGCTTAGACGCCCGTGGAAACACCATATATTTT. Translation: CASSLDARGNTIYF.

The chain carries TRBV18 and TRBJ2-5, with 7 bases matching TRBD1. The CDR3 contains 14 residues. From germline, CDR1 is KGHSH and CDR2 LQKENI. The trim removed 3 bases at V and 5 bases at J, leaving 6 bases unmatched. The CDR3 coding sequence is TGTGCCAGCTCACCCGACAGGGTCCGGGAGACCCAGTACTTC. This translates into CASSPDRVRETQYF.

The chain joins TRBV5-4 to TRBJ2-2, with 10 bases lining up with TRBD2. The junction had 10 bases not matched to a gene; V was cut back by 4 bases and J by 7 bases. The CDR3 length is 16 residues. The germline gives CDR1 SGHNT, CDR2 YYREEE (reference sequence). The CDR3 DNA reads as TGTGCCAGCAGCCAGAAGCGGGAGGGCCGAGGCGGGGAGCTGTTTTTT. It encodes CASSQKREGRGGELFF.

As regards this clone: Other DNA sequences within the sample encode an identical CDR3. The genes are TRBV28 and TRBJ2-7, with D perhaps matching TRBD1 (5 bases). This CDR3 has 14 residues. Germline assignment: CDR1 MDHEN and CDR2 SYDVKM. V lost 5 bases and J lost 0, with 11 bases in between. The CDR3 sequence is CASSRTGSSYEQYF. The CDR3 DNA is TGTGCCAGCAGTCGAACAGGAAGCTCCTACGAGCAGTACTTC.

V is TRBV11-2 and J is TRBJ2-7; tentative D call: TRBD2 (7 bases). V was trimmed by 3 bases and J by 1 base, leaving 25 bases between them. CDR3 length equals 19 residues. CDR1 is SGHAT, CDR2 FQNNGV, per germline. CDR3 sequence (DNA): TGTGCCAGCAGCTTCCCCAGGGGAGGGGCGCCTACTTTTTCCTACGAGCAGTACTTC. It codes for CASSFPRGGAPTFSYEQYF.

The CDR3 DNA sequence: TGTGCCAGCAGCACCCAGGGGAATAGCGGGAGTACCTCTGGCACAGATACGCAGTATTTT. This gives the protein CASSTQGNSGSTSGTDTQYF. This sequence joins TRBV9 and TRBJ2-3; 9 bases line up with TRBD2. Trimming took 4 bases from V and 1 from J; bases not matched to a gene: 19. CDR3 size: 20 residues. CDR1 is SGDLS and CDR2 is YYNGEE in the germline V gene.